This T cell receptor beta chain was found in a study of post-analysis software for immune sequencing data. At the level of the study: Patients with relapsing-remitting, secondary progressive and progressive-relapsing multiple sclerosis courses were all represented.

This clonotype came up a few times. Antigen: not known. cDNA libraries for TCR beta contained unique molecular identifiers. Once 1 to 10 million T cells were used, roughly 490,000 cDNA molecules resulted. TCRdb re-called the PCR reads through MiXCR, storing one row per CDR3 protein. Of fewer than 850,000 distinct CDR3 sequences listed, roughly 30% are singletons. General study results and limits: Strong same-batch co-clustering of samples appeared with F measure clustering. Patients carried a handful of TRBV segments more frequently than controls did, and TRBV5-6, TRBV5-1 and TRBV20-1 were among them. In multiple sclerosis, normalized Chao1 diversity was significantly below that of controls.

Germline values: CDR1 SGHRS, CDR2 YFSETQ. Trimming removed 0 bases from V and 7 bases from J, with 11 bases in between. CDR3 length equals 14 residues. The sequence derives from a girl between 10 and 17 years old with multiple sclerosis. Sequences were obtained from blood. The chain recombines TRBV5-1 with TRBJ2-1; D remains unclear. The CDR3 nucleotides read TGCGCCAGCAGCTTGGCCGAGATCTGGAATGAGCAGTTCTTC. The encoded protein is CASSLAEIWNEQFF.